This T cell receptor (beta chain) was identified in a study of monozygotic twins with inflammatory bowel disease. For each CDR3 protein, TCRdb gives one entry from its re-call of the 5' RACE reads, without DNA. This sample's clone table lists about 160,000 distinct CDR3 sequences. Sequenced input: blood. The origin of this receptor is a human donor with ulcerative colitis or Crohn's disease, or a healthy co-twin of an affected twin (not recorded which).

The CDR3 loop reads CASSLVGRGGRNEQFF. V and J are TRBV7-6 and TRBJ2-1; TCRdb's D call of TRBD1 is untestable without DNA. This CDR3 has 16 residues. CDR1 SGHVS and CDR2 FNYEAQ come from the germline V gene. Using reference TRBV7-6 and TRBJ2-1 for the parts outside the CDR3, the full variable domain is GAGVSQSPRYKVTKRGQDVALRCDPISGHVSLYWYRQALGQGPEFLTYFNYEAQQDKSGLPNDRFSAERPEGSISTLTIQRTEQRDSAMYRCASSLVGRGGRNEQFFGPGTRLTVL.